One and the same sample provided the 22 T cell receptor beta chains below, sequenced in a study of cytotoxic CD8 clonotypes in ibrutinib-treated CLL. Profiled with immunoSEQ multiplex PCR; TCRdb holds only in-frame clones, not every one. Of more than 200,000 clones detected, 70% appear once; the ten largest clones hold approximately 15%. The sample was PBMCs, taken after 24 months of ibrutinib treatment. Receptor source: a human donor with chronic lymphocytic leukemia.

The rearrangement joins TRBV28 to TRBJ2-1; a possible D gene is TRBD2 (6 bases). V was pared by 7 bases and J by 5 bases, with 15 bases between. Germline lookup yields CDR1 MDHEN and CDR2 SYDVKM. The CDR3 totals 14 residues. The CDR3 here is CASTIGGFHNEQFF. The DNA of the CDR3 is TGTGCCAGCACCATCGGGGGTTTTCACAATGAGCAGTTCTTC. The full variable domain, its missing parts supplied by reference TRBV28 and TRBJ2-1, is DVKVTQSSRYLVKRTGEKVFLECVQDMDHENMFWYRQDPGLGLRLIYFSYDVKMKEKGDIPEGYSVSREKKERFSLILESASTNQTSMYLCASTIGGFHNEQFFGPGTRLTVL.

The chain combines TRBV29-1 with TRBJ2-2, with 10 bases fitting TRBD1. CDR1 is SQVTM and CDR2 is ANQGSEA in the germline V gene. The CDR3 is 15 amino acids. Unmatched junction bases numbered 9, after V lost 6 bases and J lost 5 bases. The CDR3 DNA sequence: TGCAGCGTACCCGGGACAGGGGTGTGGACCGGGGAGCTGTTTTTT. This translates into CSVPGTGVWTGELFF.

The chain employs TRBV30 and TRBJ2-5; 7 bases line up with TRBD2. Trimming cost V 1 base and J 5 bases; bases outside gene matches: 10. Looked up from germline, CDR1 is GTSNPN and CDR2 is SVGIG (reference sequence). The CDR3 sequence is 15 residues long. The CDR3, as DNA: TGTGCCTGGAGTGGGGACTACGGGCCGGGGGAGACCCAGTACTTC. Encoded protein: CAWSGDYGPGETQYF. Full variable domain (rest looked up from reference TRBV30 and TRBJ2-5): SQTIHQWPATLVQPVGSPLSLECTVEGTSNPNLYWYRQAAGRGLQLLFYSVGIGQISSEVPQNLSASRPQDRQFILSSKKLLLSDSGFYLCAWSGDYGPGETQYFGPGTRLLVL.

This chain uses TRBV28 with TRBJ1-2; perhaps TRBD1 as D (6 bases). Germline CDR1 is MDHEN and CDR2 is SYDVKM. V was pared by 5 bases and J by 4 bases, with 11 bases between. This CDR3 region has 13 residues. The CDR3 coding sequence is TGTGCCAGCAGTGTACTGGACAGCTATGGCTACACCTTC. Its protein product is CASSVLDSYGYTF.

The chain couples TRBV6-6 to TRBJ1-5, with no clear D. This CDR3 contains 14 residues. V was shortened by 2 bases and J by 4 bases, with 9 bases between the two germline ends. Germline V lookup: CDR1 MNHNY, CDR2 SVGAGI (reference sequence). CDR3 sequence reads: CASSYVAENQPQHF. CDR3 sequence (DNA): TGTGCCAGCAGTTACGTGGCAGAGAATCAGCCCCAGCATTTT.

Comments on this clone: Compared with germline, one end of the junction differs, possibly owing to a read error. V is TRBV6-1 and J is TRBJ1-5; TRBD1 is a possible D gene (5 bases). The germline V gene has CDR1 MNHNS and CDR2 SASEGT. This CDR3 is 12 amino acids long. The CDR3 region has the DNA TGCGCCGAGGGGACCCTCAATCAGCCCCAGCATTTT. It specifies CAEGTLNQPQHF.

Here the CDR3 reads CATIKRDSTDTQYF. CDR3 DNA sequence: TGTGCCACTATAAAACGGGACAGCACAGATACGCAGTATTTT. The chain joins TRBV6-6 to TRBJ2-3; possibly TRBD1 or TRBD2 for D (5 bases each). Per germline, CDR1 MNHNY and CDR2 SVGAGI (reference sequence). CDR3 length: 14 amino acids. V lost 10 bases, J lost 0 bases, and 14 bases lay in between.

This clone turned up a few times. The CDR3 coding sequence is TGCGCCAGCAGCCAAGTAACAGTTGGAAACACCATATATTTT. Protein: CASSQVTVGNTIYF. This sequence joins TRBV4-1 and TRBJ1-3; the D is unclear. This CDR3 contains 14 residues. V lost 1 base and J lost 3, with 7 bases in between. Germline values: CDR1 MGHRA, CDR2 YSYEKL.

Concerning this clone: Other DNA sequences in this specimen translate into the identical CDR3. This chain joins TRBV7-9 and TRBJ2-5; TRBD1 matches 7 bases. Germline lookup yields CDR1 SEHNR and CDR2 FQNEAQ (reference sequence). The V gene end was trimmed by 5 bases and the J gene end by 2 bases; junction bases not matched to a gene: 5. The CDR3 contains 14 residues. DNA for the CDR3: TGTGCCAGCAGCCCCCGGGACAGACAAGAGACCCAGTACTTC. Translating it yields CASSPRDRQETQYF.

CDR3 loop: CSFTEGGWETQYF. The CDR3, as DNA: TGCAGCTTCACCGAAGGGGGCTGGGAGACCCAGTACTTC. V usage is TRBV29-1 and J usage is TRBJ2-5; 7 bases map to TRBD1. The CDR3 length is 13 residues. The V and J ends lost 8 bases and 5 bases, in that order; junction bases with no gene match: 11. Germline assignment: CDR1 SQVTM and CDR2 ANQGSEA.

The sample holds one count of this clone. The chain recombines TRBV4-2 with TRBJ2-1, with D tentatively TRBD2 (5 bases). V gave up 0 bases and J gave up 6 bases, with 12 bases separating them. Germline V gives CDR1 LGHNA, CDR2 YNFKEQ. This CDR3 has 15 residues. CDR3 DNA: TGTGCCAGCAGCCAAGAGAATTTGGCGGGCAATGAGCAGTTCTTC. This codes for CASSQENLAGNEQFF.

The CDR3 nucleotides are TGTGCCAGCAGTCAAGTACAGAAAAACAATCAGCCCCAGCATTTT. Protein sequence: CASSQVQKNNQPQHF. The V and J genes are TRBV28 and TRBJ1-5; D ambiguous. The CDR3 spans 15 residues. V was clipped by 5 bases and J by 3 bases, with 14 bases between them. CDR1 and CDR2 (germline): MDHEN, SYDVKM. The whole variable domain, filled in from reference TRBV28 and TRBJ1-5, reads DVKVTQSSRYLVKRTGEKVFLECVQDMDHENMFWYRQDPGLGLRLIYFSYDVKMKEKGDIPEGYSVSREKKERFSLILESASTNQTSMYLCASSQVQKNNQPQHFGDGTRLSIL.

The chain joins TRBV11-3 to TRBJ2-7; D gene unclear. Germline V gene lookup returns CDR1 SGHNT and CDR2 YENEEA. This CDR3 has 15 amino acids. V lost 5 bases to trimming and J lost 3 bases, with 17 bases between them. The DNA of the CDR3 is TGTGCCAGCAGCCACGGGCCGGTGAGCGACTACGAGCAGTACTTC. As protein: CASSHGPVSDYEQYF.

A single count supports this clone. This rearrangement joins TRBV7-3 to TRBJ1-3; D is unresolved. V lost 1 base, J lost 1 base, and 2 bases lay in between. The germline V gene encodes CDR1 SGHTA and CDR2 FQGTGA. The CDR3 runs to 13 residues. CDR3 coding DNA: TGTGCCAGCAGCTTAATGTCTGGAAACACCATATATTTT. This sequence encodes CASSLMSGNTIYF.

The V gene is TRBV2, the J gene TRBJ2-3; 7 bases are a match to TRBD1. CDR3 length: 15 residues. Per the germline V gene, CDR1 is SNHLY and CDR2 is FYNNEI. J was trimmed by 1 base and V by 4 bases; bases with no gene match: 5. As DNA, the CDR3 is TGTGCCAGCAGTGTAGAAGGGGGCGGCACAGATACGCAGTATTTT. Its translation is CASSVEGGGTDTQYF.

The count of this clone is one. The rearrangement uses TRBV18 and TRBJ2-3; D might be TRBD1 (6 bases). The ends were cut back, 2 bases at V and 5 bases at J, with 11 bases in the middle. Germline V gene sequence: CDR1 KGHSH, CDR2 LQKENI. The CDR3 length is 14 residues. For the CDR3, the DNA is TGTGCCAGCTCACCAGAGGGGGTTGTAGATACGCAGTATTTT. Protein sequence: CASSPEGVVDTQYF. Supplemented by reference TRBV18 and TRBJ2-3, the full variable domain reads NAGVMQNPRHLVRRRGQEARLRCSPMKGHSHVYWYRQLPEEGLKFMVYLQKENIIDESGMPKERFSAEFPKEGPSILRIQQVVRGDSAAYFCASSPEGVVDTQYFGPGTRLTVL.

The chain links TRBV14 to TRBJ1-5; D remains ambiguous. The CDR3 covers 13 residues. Germline CDR1 reads SGHDN; CDR2 reads FVKESK. The V end lost 1 base, the J end lost 7 bases, and 8 bases lay between the germline ends. CDR3 nucleotide sequence: TGTGCCAGCAGCCAAGGGAACCGCCAGCCCCAGCATTTT. Protein product: CASSQGNRQPQHF.

The chain links TRBV4-3 to TRBJ2-4, with D perhaps matching TRBD2 (6 bases). V was cut by 0 bases and J by 0 bases, with 9 bases left in between. The CDR3 is 16 amino acids. Germline CDR1 and CDR2: LGHNA and YSLEER. The CDR3 here is CASSQDMGLAKNIQYF. The CDR3 DNA reads TGCGCCAGCAGCCAAGATATGGGACTAGCCAAAAACATTCAGTACTTC.

The chain joins TRBV6-6 to TRBJ2-1; weak D call: TRBD2 (5 bases). Deletions cut 6 bases from V and 2 bases from J, with 17 bases between. From germline, CDR1 is MNHNY and CDR2 SVGAGI (reference sequence). This CDR3 contains 16 residues. The CDR3 sequence is CASRLVTPGTYNEQFF. CDR3 DNA: TGTGCCAGCAGACTAGTAACCCCCGGAACCTACAATGAGCAGTTCTTC.

The chain uses TRBV7-9 and TRBJ2-7, with 8 positions matching TRBD2. The CDR3 consists of 12 residues. Trimming at V came to 5 bases and at J to 6 bases, leaving 3 bases not matched to a gene. CDR1 SEHNR and CDR2 FQNEAQ come from the germline V gene (reference sequence). In nucleotides, the CDR3 is TGTGCCAGCAGCCGGGGGGGCGGCGAGCAGTACTTC. As protein: CASSRGGGEQYF.

This clone was seen a single time. The rearrangement uses TRBV6-5 and TRBJ2-3, with D possibly TRBD1 on 6 matching bases. Germline V gene sequence: CDR1 MNHEY, CDR2 SVGAGI. The CDR3 extends over 13 amino acids. V was shortened by 2 bases and J by 3 bases, with 6 bases between the two germline ends. This CDR3 is CASSYQGTDTQYF. CDR3 nucleotide sequence: TGTGCCAGCAGTTACCAGGGGACAGATACGCAGTATTTT.

This sequence joins TRBV7-8 and TRBJ2-5; TRBD2 agrees at 7 bases. The germline CDR1 and CDR2 sequences are SGHVS and FQNEAQ. The CDR3 covers 13 residues. V shed 6 bases, J shed 4 bases, and the junction held 5 bases outside the gene matches. For the CDR3, the DNA is TGTGCCAGCAGTCGGGGCGGGAGAGAGACCCAGTACTTC. It specifies CASSRGGRETQYF.